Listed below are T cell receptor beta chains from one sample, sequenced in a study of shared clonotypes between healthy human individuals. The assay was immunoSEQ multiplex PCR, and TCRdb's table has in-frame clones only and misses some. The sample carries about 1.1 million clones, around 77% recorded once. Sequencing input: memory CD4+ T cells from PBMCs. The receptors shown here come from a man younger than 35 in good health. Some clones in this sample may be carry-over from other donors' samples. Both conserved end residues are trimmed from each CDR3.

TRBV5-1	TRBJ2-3	ASSPGQITDTQY
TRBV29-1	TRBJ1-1	SVSERIQPEAF
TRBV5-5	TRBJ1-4	ASSPHSGLYEKLF
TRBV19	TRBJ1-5	ASSIDGDQPQH
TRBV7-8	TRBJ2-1	ASSRPGLAGVRNQDEQF
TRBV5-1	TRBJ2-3	ASRTGLGDTQY
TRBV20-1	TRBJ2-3	SATRPDTQY
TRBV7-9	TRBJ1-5	ASSLYRDNQPQH
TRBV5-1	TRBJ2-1	ASSSASGPYNEQF
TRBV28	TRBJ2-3	ASTPATDTQY
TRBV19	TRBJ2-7	ASMGKSYEQY
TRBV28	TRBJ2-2	AAGQPNTGELF
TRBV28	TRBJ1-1	ASSLPGQGADTEAF
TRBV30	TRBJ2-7	AWSEGGLASSEQY
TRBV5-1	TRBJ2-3	ASSKGLFGDTQY
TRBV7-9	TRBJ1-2	ASSLRREEHGYT
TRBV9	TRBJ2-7	ASSERINSYEQY
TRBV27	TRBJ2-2	ASRGGLAGRGELF
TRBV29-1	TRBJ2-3	SAFTGATSTDTQY